Listed here are 29 T cell receptor beta chains from one sample, sequenced in a study of T cells in Graves' hyperthyroidism and ophthalmopathy. RNA transcripts served as the template for amplifying TCR beta CDR3 regions. With the HTBI primer set, the TCR CDR3 went through a first round of RT-PCR. TCRdb reprocessed the multiplex PCR reads via MiXCR and lists one record per CDR3 protein. In the table there are a few hundred thousand distinct CDR3 sequences, less than 25% of which are singletons. The sample comprised blood. These receptors came from a man between 18 and 35 years old with Graves' hyperthyroidism.

This clonotype was recorded many times. This sequence joins TRBV20-1 and TRBJ2-7; D is perhaps TRBD2 (5 bases). Trimming removed 1 base from V and 6 bases from J, with 10 bases in between. This CDR3 has 12 amino acids. The germline V gene has CDR1 DFQATT and CDR2 SNEGSKA (reference sequence). The CDR3: CSARAREREQYF. The DNA for the CDR3 is TGCAGTGCTAGAGCTAGGGAGCGCGAGCAGTACTTC.

This chain joins TRBV5-1 and TRBJ1-3; D gene uncertain. The CDR3 contains 16 residues. The V gene's germline CDR1 is SGHRS and CDR2 YFSETQ. Trimming shortened V by 4 bases and J by 7 bases, and 21 bases separated the two germline ends. Here the CDR3 DNA reads TGCGCCAGCAGCCGATATTTCACGGGAGAGGGTAACACCATATATTTT. Translating it yields CASSRYFTGEGNTIYF.

The chain links TRBV14 to TRBJ1-2; D may be TRBD1 (6 bases). Trimming took 3 bases from V and 4 from J, leaving 12 bases between them. Germline-derived CDR1 and CDR2 are SGHDN and FVKESK. CDR3 length: 14 residues. CDR3 coding DNA: TGTGCCAGCAGCCAGTCCACAGGGACCTATGGCTACACCTTC. Translating it yields CASSQSTGTYGYTF.

The sample holds a few counts of this clonotype. The junction and the germline gene differ at one end; a read error may be behind it. The chain joins TRBV28 to TRBJ1-1, with unresolved D. Per the germline V gene, CDR1 is MDHEN and CDR2 is SYDVKM. The CDR3 has 15 residues. CDR3 loop: CASSPPGPPYDGASF. In DNA form, the CDR3 reads TGTGCCAGCAGTCCGCCCGGGCCCCCCTATGATGGAGCTTCCTTT.

This clonotype appeared many times. This chain joins TRBV5-1 and TRBJ2-7; 8 bases fit TRBD1. The CDR3 extends over 16 amino acids. Germline values: CDR1 SGHRS, CDR2 YFSETQ. V lost 4 bases to trimming and J lost 3 bases; unmatched junction nucleotides: 12. CDR3 residues: CASSPGQGVLFYEQYF. DNA for the CDR3: TGCGCCAGCAGCCCAGGACAGGGTGTTCTTTTCTACGAGCAGTACTTC.

This clonotype came up many times. The chain uses TRBV28 and TRBJ1-2; D is ambiguous. Deletions cut 3 bases from V and 1 base from J, with 12 bases between. The germline V gene has CDR1 MDHEN and CDR2 SYDVKM. The CDR3 has 15 amino acids. The CDR3 bases are TGTGCCAGCAGTTTTGGAGGTGTAGGTAACTATGGCTACACCTTC. Amino acid sequence: CASSFGGVGNYGYTF.

At least ten counts were recorded for this clonotype. The chain is built from TRBV6-1 and TRBJ1-3, with D hard to call. Germline lookup yields CDR1 MNHNS and CDR2 SASEGT. V was shortened by 6 bases and J by 0 bases, with 18 bases between the two germline ends. The CDR3 extends over 17 amino acids. CDR3 DNA: TGTGCCAGCAGCCACGGTCACCCGGGAGTCTCTGGAAACACCATATATTTT. This sequence encodes CASSHGHPGVSGNTIYF.

The V gene is TRBV6-2 or TRBV6-3, the J gene TRBJ1-1; 8 bases map to TRBD1. The CDR3 has 18 residues. J was trimmed by 5 bases and V by 0 bases; bases with no gene match: 14. The V gene's germline CDR1 is MNHEY and CDR2 SVGEGT. The CDR3 sequence is CASSYSKQGGHGFTEAFF. The CDR3 DNA is TGTGCCAGCAGTTACTCGAAACAGGGGGGCCATGGGTTTACTGAAGCTTTCTTT.

The table lists this clonotype with many counts. The CDR3 is CASSDTGLAWNIQYF. For the CDR3, the DNA is TGTGCCAGCAGCGACACTGGACTAGCGTGGAACATTCAGTACTTC. V and J are TRBV9 and TRBJ2-4; 9 bases match TRBD2. The V gene end was trimmed by 3 bases and the J gene end by 7 bases; junction bases not matched to a gene: 8. The CDR3 has 15 residues. The germline gives CDR1 SGDLS, CDR2 YYNGEE.

Regarding this clonotype: Since a much larger clone is just one base distant, this may be a read error. V is TRBV5-5 and J is TRBJ2-5, with D possibly being TRBD2 (6 bases). In germline, CDR1 is SGHKS, CDR2 YYEKEE (reference sequence). CDR3 size: 15 residues. The CDR3, as DNA: TGTGCCAGCAGCTTGTCCCGATCGGGGGAAGAGACCCAGTGCTTC. Residues: CASSLSRSGEETQCF. Based on the CDR3 plus reference TRBV5-5 and TRBJ2-5, the full variable domain is DAGVTQSPTHLIKTRGQQVTLRCSPISGHKSVSWYQQVLGQGPQFIFQYYEKEERGRGNFPDRFSARQFPNYSSELNVNALLLGDSALYLCASSLSRSGEETQCFGPGTRLLVL.

The table lists this clonotype with many counts. The chain recombines TRBV11-2 with TRBJ2-7; the D gene is possibly TRBD1 (6 bases). Germline V gene sequence: CDR1 SGHAT, CDR2 FQNNGV. Trimming removed 4 bases at V and 6 bases at J, with 16 bases between. The CDR3 is 14 amino acids. This CDR3 reads CASSSAQGIGEQYF. Here the CDR3 DNA reads TGTGCCAGCAGCTCCGCACAGGGTATAGGCGAGCAGTACTTC.

In its sample, this clonotype was seen many times. This sequence joins TRBV2 and TRBJ1-2, with D tentatively TRBD1 (5 bases). Germline assignment: CDR1 SNHLY and CDR2 FYNNEI. CDR3 length: 11 residues. Between the trimmed V and J ends, which lost 6 bases and 8 bases, there was a span of 10 bases. The CDR3 loop is CASRGPRGYTF. For the CDR3, the DNA is TGTGCCAGCAGGGGGCCGCGAGGCTACACCTTC.

This clonotype occurred many times. The chain employs TRBV12-3 or TRBV12-4 and TRBJ2-5; no clear D. V was clipped by 3 bases and J by 2 bases, with 10 bases between them. The CDR3 consists of 14 residues. The CDR3 nucleotides are TGTGCCAGCAGTTTGCTGCCGTTACAAGAGACCCAGTACTTC. This translates into CASSLLPLQETQYF.

This clonotype was seen at least ten times. V usage is TRBV6-7 and J usage is TRBJ1-5; TRBD1 might be the D (5 bases). TRBV6-7 is reported as an ORF; its role is uncertain. Trimming shortened V by 0 bases and J by 6 bases, and 18 bases separated the two germline ends. CDR3 size: 17 residues. This CDR3 is CASSYSRDGGSGQPQHF. The CDR3 DNA follows: TGTGCCAGCAGTTACTCCCGGGACGGGGGATCAGGTCAGCCCCAGCATTTT.

Many counts were recorded for this clonotype. V is TRBV27 and J is TRBJ1-1; D is unclear. Per the germline V gene, CDR1 is MNHEY and CDR2 is SMNVEV (reference sequence). The CDR3 loop spans 16 amino acids. V dropped 2 bases and J dropped 4 bases, with 17 bases sitting between them. The CDR3 spells CASSLRARTMSTEAFF. The CDR3 nucleotides are TGTGCCAGCAGTTTACGTGCGAGGACCATGAGCACTGAAGCTTTCTTT.

V gene TRBV11-2 combines with J gene TRBJ1-3; 8 bases fit TRBD1. Germline V CDR1 and CDR2: SGHAT, FQNNGV. This CDR3 region has 16 residues. After removal of 4 bases from V and 1 base from J, the junction contained 6 bases not matched to a gene. CDR3 sequence reads: CASSYPRDRSGNTIYF. For the CDR3, the DNA is TGTGCCAGCAGCTACCCCCGGGACAGGTCTGGAAACACCATATATTTT.

The chain links TRBV12-3 or TRBV12-4 to TRBJ1-5; no firm D call. The CDR3 covers 14 residues. V was cut by 6 bases and J by 2 bases, with 11 bases left in between. The DNA for the CDR3 is TGTGCCAGCAGGTTTGGCGAGGGCAATCAGCCCCAGCATTTT. As protein: CASRFGEGNQPQHF.

This CDR3 reads CAISDRDSEVGYTF. The DNA of the CDR3 is TGTGCCATCAGTGACCGGGACAGCGAGGTTGGCTACACCTTC. V and J are TRBV10-3 and TRBJ1-2; TRBD1 matches at 7 bases. J gave up 7 bases and V 3 bases, and 8 bases lay outside the gene matches. The CDR3 runs to 14 residues. CDR1 and CDR2 from the germline V gene are ENHRY and SYGVKD.

This clonotype was detected many times. The rearrangement links TRBV19 to TRBJ1-1, with D hard to call. The CDR3 spans 12 residues. Trimming stripped 2 bases from V and 8 bases from J, with 9 bases between. Germline CDR1 is LNHDA and CDR2 is SQIVND (reference sequence). In DNA form, the CDR3 reads TGTGCCAGTAGTATACAAGAAAACGAAGCTTTCTTT. It is translated as CASSIQENEAFF.

The chain employs TRBV5-5 and TRBJ2-7; 7 nucleotides line up with TRBD2. CDR1 SGHKS and CDR2 YYEKEE come from the germline V gene (reference sequence). J was trimmed by 6 bases and V by 4 bases; bases with no gene match: 13. The CDR3 covers 15 residues. The CDR3 loop is CASSRMTGRGGEQYV. The CDR3 nucleotides read TGTGCCAGCAGCCGGATGACGGGGAGGGGAGGCGAGCAGTACGTC.

This clonotype came up many times. The chain uses TRBV2 and TRBJ1-2, with D maybe TRBD1 (6 bases). Trimming stripped 7 bases from V and 8 bases from J, with 26 bases between. CDR3 length: 16 amino acids. Germline V gene sequence: CDR1 SNHLY, CDR2 FYNNEI. In nucleotides, the CDR3 is TGTGCCAGCATCCCGAGTTTCGGACAGCTCATAAACGGCTACACCTTC. It yields the protein CASIPSFGQLINGYTF.

This clonotype has at least ten counts. V and J are TRBV12-3 or TRBV12-4 and TRBJ1-2; D gene ambiguous. Trimming stripped 1 base from V and 2 bases from J, with 11 bases between. This CDR3 comprises 15 residues. This CDR3 reads CASSLGERANYGYTF. CDR3 nucleotide sequence: TGTGCCAGCAGTTTAGGAGAAAGGGCCAACTATGGCTACACCTTC.

This clonotype has a count of ten or more. The CDR3 loop is CASSALDRGSPHEQYF. CDR3 DNA: TGTGCCAGCTCGGCTTTGGACAGGGGGTCCCCCCACGAGCAGTACTTC. J is TRBJ2-7 and V is TRBV2, with 10 bases fitting TRBD1. Per germline, CDR1 SNHLY and CDR2 FYNNEI. This CDR3 is 16 amino acids long. Germline trimming cut 8 bases from V and 5 bases from J; bases unmatched to any gene: 15.

The table lists this clonotype with a few counts. Sequence at one end of the junction differs from germline and may be a read error. J is TRBJ2-4 and V is TRBV5-1; D is possibly TRBD1 (5 bases). Germline assignment: CDR1 SGHRS and CDR2 YFSETQ. The CDR3 covers 14 residues. This chain's CDR3 is CASSSQGPSNIKYF. DNA of the CDR3: TGCGCCAGCAGCTCCCAGGGTCCGTCAAACATTAAGTACTTC.

V usage is TRBV2 and J usage is TRBJ2-7; tentatively, D is TRBD2 (6 bases). CDR3 length: 12 amino acids. The germline V and J ends were trimmed by 9 bases and 2 bases, with 11 bases remaining between them. Germline V gives CDR1 SNHLY, CDR2 FYNNEI. In DNA, the CDR3 is TGTGCCAGTGGGGGGTCGGCCTACGAGCAGTACTTC. It codes for CASGGSAYEQYF.

Remarks on this clonotype: A much more abundant neighbour one base away suggests this may be a read error. The chain is built from TRBV19 and TRBJ1-5; 9 positions match TRBD1. The CDR3 has 14 residues. From germline, CDR1 is LNHDA and CDR2 SQIVND (reference sequence). J lost 5 bases, V lost 9 bases, and 8 bases had no gene match. The CDR3 DNA reads as TGTGCCAGAAGTTTGGGACAGGGCGATCAGCCCCAGCATTTT. This codes for CARSLGQGDQPQHF. Full variable domain (rest looked up from reference TRBV19 and TRBJ1-5): DGGITQSPKYLFRKEGQNVTLSCEQNLNHDAMYWYRQDPGQGLRLIYYSQIVNDFQKGDIAEGYSVSREKKESFPLTVTSAQKNPTAFYLCARSLGQGDQPQHFGDGTRLSIL.

The chain joins TRBV11-2 to TRBJ2-7, with 9 nucleotides matching TRBD1. Trimming removed 5 bases from V and 11 bases from J; junction bases left unmatched: 13. The V gene's germline CDR1 is SGHAT and CDR2 FQNNGV. CDR3 length: 14 amino acids. CDR3 amino acids: CASSLLGATGGEYF. The CDR3 nucleotides read TGTGCCAGCAGCCTTTTAGGGGCGACAGGGGGAGAGTACTTC.

This clonotype has at least ten counts. The rearrangement joins TRBV29-1 to TRBJ1-1; maybe TRBD1 (5 bases). Germline V gene sequence: CDR1 SQVTM, CDR2 ANQGSEA. Trimming stripped 7 bases from V and 8 bases from J, with 11 bases between. The CDR3 runs 10 residues. The CDR3 region is CSGRDFEAFF. CDR3 nucleotides: TGCAGCGGGCGGGACTTCGAAGCTTTCTTT.

This clonotype was observed many times. The rearrangement joins TRBV6-1 to TRBJ1-1; weak D call: TRBD1 (6 bases). The CDR3 length is 15 residues. CDR1 is MNHNS, CDR2 SASEGT, per germline. Trimming cost V 5 bases and J 6 bases, with 19 bases left between them. CDR3 DNA: TGTGCCAGCAGTACACAACCCGTGGGGGCCCCTGAAGCTTTCTTT. Its translation is CASSTQPVGAPEAFF.